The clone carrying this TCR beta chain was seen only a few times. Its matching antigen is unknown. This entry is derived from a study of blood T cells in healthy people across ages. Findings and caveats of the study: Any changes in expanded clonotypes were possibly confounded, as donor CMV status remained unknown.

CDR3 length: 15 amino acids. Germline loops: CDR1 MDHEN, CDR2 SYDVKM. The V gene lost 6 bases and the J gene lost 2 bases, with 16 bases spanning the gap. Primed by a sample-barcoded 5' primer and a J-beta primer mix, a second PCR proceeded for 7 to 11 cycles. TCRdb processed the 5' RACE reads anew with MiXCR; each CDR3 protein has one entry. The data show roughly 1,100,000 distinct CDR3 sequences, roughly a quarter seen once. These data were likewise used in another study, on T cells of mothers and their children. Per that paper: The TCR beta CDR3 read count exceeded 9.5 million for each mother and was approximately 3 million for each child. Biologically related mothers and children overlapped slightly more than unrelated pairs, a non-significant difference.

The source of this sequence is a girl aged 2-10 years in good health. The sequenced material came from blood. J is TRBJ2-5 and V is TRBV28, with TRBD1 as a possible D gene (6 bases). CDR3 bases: TGTGCCAGCAGCCCTGGCCGGACAGCACAAGAGACCCAGTACTTC. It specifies CASSPGRTAQETQYF.